What follows are 28 T cell receptor beta chains derived from one specimen sequenced in a study of CXCR3-negative and CXCR3-positive naive CD8 T cells. In preparing the TRB cDNA libraries, 5' RACE with UMI labels was used. TCRdb reprocessed the 5' RACE reads and stores each CDR3 protein as one record, lacking DNA. The sample table includes approximately 4,900 distinct CDR3 sequences. Sequenced: naive CXCR3- CD8+ T cells from blood. Documented subset: CD45RO-CCR7+CD27+CD95- naive CD8+ T cells lacking CXCR3 (TNR3-). These receptors originate from a human donor in good health. Some clones in this sample may be carry-over from other donors' samples.

This sequence joins TRBV5-1 and TRBJ2-7; TCRdb designates TRBD1, a call that cannot be tested without DNA. Germline CDR1 reads SGHRS; CDR2 reads YFSETQ. The CDR3 totals 14 residues. The CDR3: CASSWTGEYGEQYF.

Considering frequency, this clonotype is medium-sized. The chain uses TRBV5-1 and TRBJ2-7; TCRdb lists TRBD2, though no DNA is available to test this call. CDR1 is SGHRS, CDR2 YFSETQ, per germline. The CDR3 runs 17 residues. This CDR3 is CASSALAAPTSRHEQYF.

This clonotype ranks as medium-sized in terms of frequency. The chain employs TRBV28 and TRBJ1-2; the TCRdb D gene call, TRBD1, has no DNA to confirm it. This CDR3 spans 15 amino acids. Germline CDR1 is MDHEN and CDR2 is SYDVKM. CDR3 region: CASSLAGKGATGYTF.

This clonotype is medium-sized by frequency. The V gene is TRBV12-3 or TRBV12-4, the J gene TRBJ1-5; the TRBD1 assignment by TCRdb is unverifiable without DNA. The CDR3 runs to 14 residues. The CDR3 spells CASSFGQGGQPQHF.

Considering frequency, this clonotype is medium-sized. The CDR3 protein is CASSTTVSGLQETQYF. The V call is TRBV7-9, the J call TRBJ2-5; absent DNA, TCRdb's TRBD2 call cannot be checked. CDR1 SEHNR and CDR2 FQNEAQ come from the germline V gene (reference sequence). The CDR3 covers 16 residues.

The gene calls are TRBV4-3 and TRBJ1-1; TCRdb lists TRBD1, though no DNA is available to test this call. CDR1 is LGHNA and CDR2 is YSLEER in the germline V gene. The CDR3 extends over 15 amino acids. The chain's CDR3 is CASSQEKRQGYEAFF.

The chain joins TRBV15 to TRBJ2-7. The CDR3 has 15 residues. Germline assignment: CDR1 LNHNV and CDR2 YYDKDF (reference sequence). The CDR3 sequence: CATSRDPRPIYAQYF.

This clonotype is classed as medium-sized by frequency. V usage is TRBV20-1 and J usage is TRBJ1-1; the TRBD1 assignment by TCRdb is unverifiable without DNA. This CDR3 region has 12 residues. The germline gives CDR1 DFQATT, CDR2 SNEGSKA (reference sequence). CDR3 sequence reads: CSATQGGPEAFF.

The J gene is TRBJ1-2, the V gene TRBV29-1; TCRdb gives TRBD1 as the D gene, but with no DNA this cannot be confirmed. Per germline, CDR1 SQVTM and CDR2 ANQGSEA. This CDR3 comprises 11 residues. CDR3 residues: CSAPESYGYTF.

Judged by frequency, this clonotype is medium-sized. The chain is built from TRBV21-1 and TRBJ1-5; TCRdb names TRBD1, which stays unverified in the absence of DNA. TRBV21-1 is labeled a pseudogene. This CDR3 is built from 20 residues. The CDR3 spells CASSNLRVYLGQGARQPQHF.

The chain has TRBV29-1 and TRBJ1-3; TCRdb reports TRBD1, a call that lacks DNA to check it against. Per germline, CDR1 SQVTM and CDR2 ANQGSEA. The CDR3 extends over 14 amino acids. The CDR3 loop is CSAQAGGAGNTIYF. Drawing the rest from reference TRBV29-1 and TRBJ1-3, the complete variable domain is SAVISQKPSRDICQRGTSLTIQCQVDSQVTMMFWYRQQPGQSLTLIATANQGSEATYESGFVIDKFPISRPNLTFSTLTVSNMSPEDSSIYLCSAQAGGAGNTIYFGEGSWLTVV.

The J gene is TRBJ2-3, the V gene TRBV7-2; TCRdb reports TRBD2, a call that lacks DNA to check it against. Germline CDR1 reads SGHTA; CDR2 reads FQGNSA. CDR3 length: 16 residues. The CDR3: CASSLESRTAGDTQYF. Complete variable domain (other parts from reference TRBV7-2 and TRBJ2-3): GAGVSQSPSNKVTEKGKDVELRCDPISGHTALYWYRQSLGQGLEFLIYFQGNSAPDKSGLPSDRFSAERTGGSVSTLTIQRTQQEDSAVYLCASSLESRTAGDTQYFGPGTRLTVL.

Considering frequency, this clonotype is medium-sized. The chain uses TRBV14 and TRBJ1-3; the TCRdb call, TRBD1, lacks DNA for checking. CDR1 SGHDN and CDR2 FVKESK come from the germline V gene. The CDR3 is 16 amino acids. The CDR3 sequence: CASSQWGTSSGNTIYF.

This clonotype is called medium-sized based on its frequency. The genes are TRBV29-1 and TRBJ2-7; TCRdb lists TRBD2, though no DNA is available to test this call. CDR3 size: 13 residues. The germline CDR1 and CDR2 sequences are SQVTM and ANQGSEA. CDR3 sequence: CSVLSGKAHEQYF.

The V call is TRBV5-1, the J call TRBJ2-1; TCRdb proposes TRBD1, but this gene call is untestable without DNA. The germline V gene has CDR1 SGHRS and CDR2 YFSETQ. The CDR3 spans 13 residues. The CDR3 region is CASREQGNNEQFF.

The V gene is TRBV25-1, the J gene TRBJ1-5; TCRdb reports TRBD1, a call that lacks DNA to check it against. The CDR3 loop spans 12 amino acids. The germline V gene has CDR1 MGHDK and CDR2 SYGVNS. This CDR3 is CATGAGNQPQHF.

Considering frequency, this clonotype is large. V gene TRBV12-3 or TRBV12-4 combines with J gene TRBJ1-1. The CDR3 is 14 amino acids. The CDR3 protein is CASKPFGPTTEAFF.

The CDR3 is CASSYSWGSNQPQHF. The chain uses TRBV6-6 and TRBJ1-5. The germline gives CDR1 MNHNY, CDR2 SVGAGI (reference sequence). The CDR3 consists of 15 residues.

V is TRBV21-1 and J is TRBJ1-5; TCRdb's D call of TRBD1 is untestable without DNA. TRBV21-1 is designated a pseudogene. This CDR3 is 18 amino acids long. CDR3 loop: CASSSKAGLGTANQPQHF.

Measured by frequency, this clonotype is medium-sized. The chain uses TRBV20-1 and TRBJ2-2. Germline CDR1 is DFQATT and CDR2 is SNEGSKA (reference sequence). The CDR3 covers 13 residues. CDR3 sequence reads: CSGRSANTGELFF.

This clonotype shows up as medium-sized by frequency. The V call is TRBV5-1, the J call TRBJ2-7; TCRdb's D gene call, TRBD2, goes unchecked for lack of DNA. The CDR3 loop spans 17 amino acids. From germline, CDR1 is SGHRS and CDR2 YFSETQ. CDR3 sequence reads: CASSARTSGRSSYEQYF. Filled out from reference TRBV5-1 and TRBJ2-7, the complete variable domain reads KAGVTQTPRYLIKTRGQQVTLSCSPISGHRSVSWYQQTPGQGLQFLFEYFSETQRNKGNFPGRFSGRQFSNSRSEMNVSTLELGDSALYLCASSARTSGRSSYEQYFGPGTRLTVT.

The rearrangement joins TRBV28 to TRBJ2-7; TCRdb designates TRBD1, a call that cannot be tested without DNA. The CDR3 extends over 16 amino acids. CDR1 MDHEN and CDR2 SYDVKM come from the germline V gene. CDR3: CASSSPRPSDSYEQYF. Variable domain in full (rest from reference TRBV28 and TRBJ2-7): DVKVTQSSRYLVKRTGEKVFLECVQDMDHENMFWYRQDPGLGLRLIYFSYDVKMKEKGDIPEGYSVSREKKERFSLILESASTNQTSMYLCASSSPRPSDSYEQYFGPGTRLTVT.

This clonotype ranks as medium-sized in terms of frequency. This sequence joins TRBV28 and TRBJ2-2; with no DNA, the TCRdb D assignment of TRBD1 cannot be verified. This CDR3 has 15 amino acids. From germline, CDR1 is MDHEN and CDR2 SYDVKM. CDR3 in amino acids: CASSVDRGDTGELFF.

This clonotype registers medium-sized by frequency. The rearrangement joins TRBV19 to TRBJ2-1; TCRdb designates TRBD1, a call that cannot be tested without DNA. CDR3 length equals 14 residues. CDR1 and CDR2 from the germline V gene are LNHDA and SQIVND (reference sequence). This CDR3 is CASSTGDSYNEQFF.

The V gene is TRBV5-1, the J gene TRBJ1-1; TCRdb designates TRBD1, a call that cannot be tested without DNA. Looked up from germline, CDR1 is SGHRS and CDR2 is YFSETQ. The CDR3 spans 15 residues. CDR3 residues: CASSPTARGWTEAFF.

This clonotype is called medium-sized (0.01 to 0.1%) based on its frequency. The rearrangement uses TRBV4-2 and TRBJ2-1. This CDR3 spans 16 amino acids. Germline CDR1 is LGHNA and CDR2 is YNFKEQ. The CDR3 reads CASSQEDGRTSHEQFF.

This clonotype is labeled medium-sized based on frequency. The chain couples TRBV29-1 to TRBJ2-7; TCRdb's D gene call, TRBD1, goes unchecked for lack of DNA. The CDR3 has 13 residues. The V gene's germline CDR1 is SQVTM and CDR2 ANQGSEA. The CDR3 sequence is CSVGTGRAYEQYF.

The chain links TRBV4-2 to TRBJ2-3; the D gene TCRdb calls, TRBD2, cannot be checked with no DNA. This CDR3 has 17 amino acids. The V gene's germline CDR1 is LGHNA and CDR2 YNFKEQ. The CDR3 spells CASSPNFLEGRGDTQYF.